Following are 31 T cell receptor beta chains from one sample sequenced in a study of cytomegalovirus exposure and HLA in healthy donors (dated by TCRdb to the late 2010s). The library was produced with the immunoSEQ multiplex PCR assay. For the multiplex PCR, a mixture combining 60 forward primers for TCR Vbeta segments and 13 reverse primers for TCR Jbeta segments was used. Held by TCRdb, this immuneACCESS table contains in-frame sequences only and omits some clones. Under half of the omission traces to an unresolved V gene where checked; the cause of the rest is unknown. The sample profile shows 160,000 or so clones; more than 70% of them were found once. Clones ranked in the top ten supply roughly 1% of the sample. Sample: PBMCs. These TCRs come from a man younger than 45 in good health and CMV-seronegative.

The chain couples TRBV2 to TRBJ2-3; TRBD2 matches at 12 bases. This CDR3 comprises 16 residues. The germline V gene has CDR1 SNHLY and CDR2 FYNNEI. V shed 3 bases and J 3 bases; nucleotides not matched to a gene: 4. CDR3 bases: TGTGCCAGCAGTGACCGGACTAGCGGGGTAACAGATACGCAGTATTTT. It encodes CASSDRTSGVTDTQYF.

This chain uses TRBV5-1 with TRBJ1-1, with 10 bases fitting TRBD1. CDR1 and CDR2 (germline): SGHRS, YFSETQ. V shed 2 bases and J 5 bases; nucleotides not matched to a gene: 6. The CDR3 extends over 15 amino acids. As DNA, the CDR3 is TGCGCCAGCAGCTTCGACAGGGGGCCGAATACTGAAGCTTTCTTT. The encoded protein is CASSFDRGPNTEAFF.

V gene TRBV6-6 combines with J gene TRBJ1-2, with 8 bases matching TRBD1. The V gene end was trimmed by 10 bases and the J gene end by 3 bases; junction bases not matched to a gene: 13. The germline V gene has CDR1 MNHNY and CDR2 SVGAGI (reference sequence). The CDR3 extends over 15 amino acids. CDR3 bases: TGTGCCACCCAGCGATTTGGACAGGGCTACTATGGCTACACCTTC. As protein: CATQRFGQGYYGYTF.

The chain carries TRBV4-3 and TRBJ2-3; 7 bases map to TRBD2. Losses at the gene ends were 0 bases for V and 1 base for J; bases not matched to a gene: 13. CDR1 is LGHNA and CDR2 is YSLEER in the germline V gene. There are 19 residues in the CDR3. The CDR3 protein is CASSQELAWASGGTDTQYF. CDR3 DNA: TGCGCCAGCAGCCAAGAACTAGCGTGGGCTTCGGGGGGCACAGATACGCAGTATTTT.

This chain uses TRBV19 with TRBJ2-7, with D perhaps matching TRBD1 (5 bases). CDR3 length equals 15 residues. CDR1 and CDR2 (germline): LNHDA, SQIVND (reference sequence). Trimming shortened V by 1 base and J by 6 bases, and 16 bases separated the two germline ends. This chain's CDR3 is CASSIVQGSSLEQYF. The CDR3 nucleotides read TGTGCCAGTAGTATAGTTCAGGGCTCGTCCCTCGAGCAGTACTTC.

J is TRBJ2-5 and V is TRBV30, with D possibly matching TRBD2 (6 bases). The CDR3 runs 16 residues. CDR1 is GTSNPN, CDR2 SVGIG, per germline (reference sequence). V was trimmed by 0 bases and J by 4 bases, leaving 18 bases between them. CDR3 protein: CAWSVLGLGPGETQYF. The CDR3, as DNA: TGTGCCTGGAGTGTACTGGGACTGGGGCCCGGAGAGACCCAGTACTTC.

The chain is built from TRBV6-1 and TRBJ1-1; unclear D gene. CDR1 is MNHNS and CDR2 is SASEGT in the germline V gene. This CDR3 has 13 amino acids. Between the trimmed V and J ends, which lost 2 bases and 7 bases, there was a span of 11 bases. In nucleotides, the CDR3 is TGTGCCAGCAGTGAAATGAGGGCGAATGAAGCTTTCTTT. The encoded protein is CASSEMRANEAFF.

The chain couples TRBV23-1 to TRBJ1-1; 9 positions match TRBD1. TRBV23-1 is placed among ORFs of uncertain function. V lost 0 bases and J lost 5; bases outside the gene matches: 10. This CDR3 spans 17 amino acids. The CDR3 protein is CASSQSERTGGGTEAFF. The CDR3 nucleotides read TGCGCCAGCAGTCAATCGGAGCGAACAGGGGGCGGAACTGAAGCTTTCTTT.

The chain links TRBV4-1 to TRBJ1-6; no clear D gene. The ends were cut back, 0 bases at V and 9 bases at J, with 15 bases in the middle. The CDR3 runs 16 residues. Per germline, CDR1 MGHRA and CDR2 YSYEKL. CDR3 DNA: TGCGCCAGCAGCCAAGAAGGCGGGCTTGTTGGTTCACCCCTCCACTTT. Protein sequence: CASSQEGGLVGSPLHF.

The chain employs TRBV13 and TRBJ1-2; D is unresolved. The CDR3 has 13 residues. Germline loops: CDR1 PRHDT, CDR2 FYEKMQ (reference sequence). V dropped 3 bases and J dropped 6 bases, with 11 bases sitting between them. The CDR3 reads CASSFRGFNGYTF. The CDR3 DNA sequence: TGTGCCAGCAGCTTCCGGGGATTCAATGGCTACACCTTC. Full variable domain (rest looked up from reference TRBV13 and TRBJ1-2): AAGVIQSPRHLIKEKRETATLKCYPIPRHDTVYWYQQGPGQDPQFLISFYEKMQSDKGSIPDRFSAQQFSDYHSELNMSSLELGDSALYFCASSFRGFNGYTFGSGTRLTVV.

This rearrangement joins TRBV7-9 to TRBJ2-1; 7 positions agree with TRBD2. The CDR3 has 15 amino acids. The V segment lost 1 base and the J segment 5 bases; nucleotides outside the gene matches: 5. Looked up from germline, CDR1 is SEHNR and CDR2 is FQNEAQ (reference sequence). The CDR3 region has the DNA TGTGCCAGCAGCTTAGGCGGAGGACTAGACAATGAGCAGTTCTTC. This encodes CASSLGGGLDNEQFF.

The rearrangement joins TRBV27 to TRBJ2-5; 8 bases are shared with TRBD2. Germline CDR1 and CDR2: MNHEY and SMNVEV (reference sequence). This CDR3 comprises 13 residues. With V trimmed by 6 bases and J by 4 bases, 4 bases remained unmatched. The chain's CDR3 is CASSRGGTETQYF. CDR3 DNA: TGTGCCAGCAGCCGGGGGGGGACAGAGACCCAGTACTTC.

CDR3 DNA sequence: TGTGCCAGCAGCGACAGGGAGACCGGGGAGCTGTTTTTT. Its protein is CASSDRETGELFF. The chain is built from TRBV7-9 and TRBJ2-2; 7 nucleotides align to TRBD1. The CDR3 totals 13 residues. Germline V gene data show CDR1 as SEHNR and CDR2 as FQNEAQ (reference sequence). With V trimmed by 5 bases and J by 5 bases, 2 bases remained unmatched.

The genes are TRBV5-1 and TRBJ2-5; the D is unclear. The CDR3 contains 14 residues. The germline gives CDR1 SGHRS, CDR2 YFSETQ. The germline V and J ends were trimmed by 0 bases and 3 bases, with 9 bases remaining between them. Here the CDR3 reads CASSLAQIEETQYF. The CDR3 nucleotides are TGCGCCAGCAGCTTGGCACAGATTGAAGAGACCCAGTACTTC.

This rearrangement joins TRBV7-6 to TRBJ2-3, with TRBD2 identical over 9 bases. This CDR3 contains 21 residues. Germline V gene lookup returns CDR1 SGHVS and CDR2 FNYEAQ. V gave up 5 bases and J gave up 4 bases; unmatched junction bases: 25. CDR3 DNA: TGTGCCAGCAGCCCTCCCCGGAGGCTAGCGGGACAGTCGGGCTCCGCAGATACGCAGTATTTT. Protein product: CASSPPRRLAGQSGSADTQYF.

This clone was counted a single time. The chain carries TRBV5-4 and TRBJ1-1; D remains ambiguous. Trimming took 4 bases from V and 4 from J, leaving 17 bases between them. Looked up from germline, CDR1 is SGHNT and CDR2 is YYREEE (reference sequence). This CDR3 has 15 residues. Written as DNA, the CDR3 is TGTGCCAGCAGCCAGAGAGGCAGACGGGGCACTGAAGCTTTCTTT. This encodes CASSQRGRRGTEAFF.

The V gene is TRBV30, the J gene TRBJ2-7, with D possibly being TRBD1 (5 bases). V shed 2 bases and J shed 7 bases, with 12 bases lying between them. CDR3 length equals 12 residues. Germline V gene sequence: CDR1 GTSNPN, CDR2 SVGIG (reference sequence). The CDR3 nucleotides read TGTGCCTGGAGTCCCCAGGGTTGGGAGCAGTACTTC. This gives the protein CAWSPQGWEQYF. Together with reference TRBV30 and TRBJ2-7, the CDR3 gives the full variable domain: SQTIHQWPATLVQPVGSPLSLECTVEGTSNPNLYWYRQAAGRGLQLLFYSVGIGQISSEVPQNLSASRPQDRQFILSSKKLLLSDSGFYLCAWSPQGWEQYFGPGTRLTVT.

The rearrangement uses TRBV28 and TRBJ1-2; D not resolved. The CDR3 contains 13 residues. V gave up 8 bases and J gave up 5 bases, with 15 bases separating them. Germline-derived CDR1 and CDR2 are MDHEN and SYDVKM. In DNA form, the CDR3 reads TGTGCCAGCTATATCAAAGGGAGATATGGCTACACCTTC. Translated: CASYIKGRYGYTF.

In nucleotides, the CDR3 is TGTGCCAGCAGTTCAGGCAGAGGGTCGAACACTGAAGCTTTCTTT. This sequence encodes CASSSGRGSNTEAFF. The J gene is TRBJ1-1, the V gene TRBV28; D uncertain. The ends were cut back, 4 bases at V and 1 base at J, with 13 bases in the middle. The length of the CDR3 is 15 residues. In germline, CDR1 is MDHEN, CDR2 SYDVKM.

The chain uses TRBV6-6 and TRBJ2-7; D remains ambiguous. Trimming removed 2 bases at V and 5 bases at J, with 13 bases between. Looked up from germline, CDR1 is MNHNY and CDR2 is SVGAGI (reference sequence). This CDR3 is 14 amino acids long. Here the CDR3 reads CASSYTRPPNEQYF. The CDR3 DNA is TGTGCCAGCAGTTACACGCGCCCGCCAAACGAGCAGTACTTC.

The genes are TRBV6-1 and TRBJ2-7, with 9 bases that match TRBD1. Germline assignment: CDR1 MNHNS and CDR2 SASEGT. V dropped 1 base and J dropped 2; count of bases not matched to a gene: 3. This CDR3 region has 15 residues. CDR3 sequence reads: CASSEGTGAPYEQYF. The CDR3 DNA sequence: TGTGCCAGCAGTGAAGGGACAGGGGCTCCCTACGAGCAGTACTTC.

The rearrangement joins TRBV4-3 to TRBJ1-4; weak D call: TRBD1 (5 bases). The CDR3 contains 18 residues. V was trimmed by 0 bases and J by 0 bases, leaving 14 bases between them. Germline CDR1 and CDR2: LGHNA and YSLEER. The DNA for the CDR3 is TGCGCCAGCAGCCAAGAAAGGCTGGGGCAGGCAACTAATGAAAAACTGTTTTTT. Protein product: CASSQERLGQATNEKLFF.

In DNA form, the CDR3 reads TGTGCCAGCAGCCGAAGTCCGCAGGGGTGGGAGACCCAGTACTTC. Translating it yields CASSRSPQGWETQYF. The chain carries TRBV14 and TRBJ2-5; weak D call: TRBD1 (6 bases). Deletions cut 4 bases from V and 5 bases from J, with 17 bases between. CDR3 length: 15 residues. The germline V gene encodes CDR1 SGHDN and CDR2 FVKESK. Variable domain in full (rest from reference TRBV14 and TRBJ2-5): EAGVTQFPSHSVIEKGQTVTLRCDPISGHDNLYWYRRVMGKEIKFLLHFVKESKQDESGMPNNRFLAERTGGTYSTLKVQPAELEDSGVYFCASSRSPQGWETQYFGPGTRLLVL.

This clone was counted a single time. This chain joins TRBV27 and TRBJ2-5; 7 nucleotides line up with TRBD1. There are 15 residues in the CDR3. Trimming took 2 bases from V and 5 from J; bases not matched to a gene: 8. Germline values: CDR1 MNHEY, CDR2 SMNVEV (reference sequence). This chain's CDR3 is CASSLTGARRETQYF. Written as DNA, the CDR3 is TGTGCCAGCAGTTTAACAGGGGCGCGGAGGGAGACCCAGTACTTC.

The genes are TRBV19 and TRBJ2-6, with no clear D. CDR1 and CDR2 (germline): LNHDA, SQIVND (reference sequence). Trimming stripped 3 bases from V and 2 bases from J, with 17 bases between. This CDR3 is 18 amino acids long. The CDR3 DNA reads TGTGCCAGTAGTATCGTGAGAATTTCTCGGGCTGGGGCCAACGTCCTGACTTTC. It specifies CASSIVRISRAGANVLTF. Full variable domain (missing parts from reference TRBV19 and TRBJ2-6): DGGITQSPKYLFRKEGQNVTLSCEQNLNHDAMYWYRQDPGQGLRLIYYSQIVNDFQKGDIAEGYSVSREKKESFPLTVTSAQKNPTAFYLCASSIVRISRAGANVLTFGAGSRLTVL.

The CDR3 bases are TGTGCCAGTAGTACCTCGGGGTGGGGGGGCCAGCAGACCCAGTACTTC. It codes for CASSTSGWGGQQTQYF. J is TRBJ2-5 and V is TRBV19, with TRBD2 as a possible D gene (7 bases). Trimming took off 4 bases at V and 6 bases at J, with 21 bases between the two ends. Per germline, CDR1 LNHDA and CDR2 SQIVND (reference sequence). CDR3 size: 16 residues.

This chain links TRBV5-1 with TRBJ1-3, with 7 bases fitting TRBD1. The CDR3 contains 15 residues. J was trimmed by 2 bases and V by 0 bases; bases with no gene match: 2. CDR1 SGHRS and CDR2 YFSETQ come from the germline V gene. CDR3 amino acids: CASSLVGTAGNTIYF. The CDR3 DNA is TGCGCCAGCAGCTTGGTCGGGACAGCTGGAAACACCATATATTTT.

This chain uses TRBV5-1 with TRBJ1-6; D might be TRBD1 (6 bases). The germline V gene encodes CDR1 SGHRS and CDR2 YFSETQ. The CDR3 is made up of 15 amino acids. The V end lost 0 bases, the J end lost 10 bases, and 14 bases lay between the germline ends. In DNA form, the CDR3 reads TGCGCCAGCAGCTTGGGCGGGGGCGCAGGATCACCCCTCCACTTT. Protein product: CASSLGGGAGSPLHF.

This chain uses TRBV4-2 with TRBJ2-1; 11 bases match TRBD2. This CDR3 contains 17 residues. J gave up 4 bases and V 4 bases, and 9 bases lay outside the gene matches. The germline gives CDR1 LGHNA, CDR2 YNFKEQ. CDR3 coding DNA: TGTGCCAGCAGCCTCGGTCTAGCGGGAGGAAGATACAATGAGCAGTTCTTC. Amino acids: CASSLGLAGGRYNEQFF.

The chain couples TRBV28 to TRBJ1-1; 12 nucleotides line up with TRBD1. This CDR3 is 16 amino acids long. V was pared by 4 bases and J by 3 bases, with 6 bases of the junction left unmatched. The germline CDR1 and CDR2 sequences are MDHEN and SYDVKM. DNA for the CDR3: TGTGCCAGCAGTTATATCCGGGACAGGGGGCACACTGAAGCTTTCTTT. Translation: CASSYIRDRGHTEAFF.

CDR3 amino acids: CASSIPCRREYTDTQYF. The CDR3 DNA reads TGTGCCAGCAGTATCCCATGCCGCAGGGAATATACAGATACGCAGTATTTT. This chain connects TRBV21-1 to TRBJ2-3; the table's D call, TRBD1, has no DNA check behind it. TRBV21-1 is listed as a pseudogene. The length of the CDR3 is 17 residues.